The present T cell receptor beta chain was sequenced within a study of blood T cell repertoires in COVID-19. Study overall: From the United States, Italy and Spain came samples of acute and convalescent COVID-19. T cells, B-cell-depleted T cells, or PBMCs supplied cDNA or gDNA.

As processed by the authors: The authors estimated nucleated cell counts from reference gene primer amplification. The method was immunoSEQ multiplex PCR; TCRdb's version includes in-frame clones alone and lacks a portion of them. V and J calls and clone size are those listed in that table; D and trimming were worked out from the DNA. The table includes 250,000 to 350,000 clones, less than 85% detected once. This clonotype was sampled from a human donor with COVID-19, enrolled during active disease. The donor label of this sample is uncertain. Input material: peripheral blood.

Here the CDR3 reads CAWSVYKSTDTQYF. As DNA, the CDR3 is TGTGCCTGGAGTGTTTACAAATCCACAGATACGCAGTATTTT. This chain uses TRBV30 with TRBJ2-3; no clear D. CDR1 and CDR2 from the germline V gene are GTSNPN and SVGIG (reference sequence). The CDR3 spans 14 residues. Trimming removed 0 bases from V and 2 bases from J, with 9 bases in between.